This entry lists 8 T cell receptor beta chains sequenced from one sample in a study of radiotherapy plus CTLA-4 blockade in lung cancer. Here immunoSEQ multiplex PCR was the method, and the copy in TCRdb shows in-frame clones only, minus some. The data show 40,000 to 45,000 clones, about 74% seen once. Specimen: peripheral blood, collected from a patient treated with radiotherapy plus ipilimumab. The receptors derive from a human donor with non-small cell lung cancer whose response to radiotherapy plus ipilimumab could not be evaluated.

The rearrangement links TRBV29-1 to TRBJ1-5; tentative D call: TRBD1 (6 bases). V was shortened by 6 bases and J by 7 bases, with 16 bases between the two germline ends. The CDR3 is 13 residues long. Germline CDR1 reads SQVTM; CDR2 reads ANQGSEA. The chain's CDR3 is CSVGPGQGQPQHF. CDR3 coding DNA: TGCAGCGTGGGACCGGGACAAGGACAGCCCCAGCATTTT.

V is TRBV7-2 and J is TRBJ2-3, with TRBD1 matching 7 bases. CDR3 length: 15 amino acids. V shed 3 bases and J 2 bases; nucleotides not matched to a gene: 5. The germline CDR1 and CDR2 sequences are SGHTA and FQGNSA. CDR3 region: CASSLFTGATDTQYF. The CDR3 DNA is TGTGCCAGCAGCTTGTTTACAGGGGCCACAGATACGCAGTATTTT.

The J gene is TRBJ2-3, the V gene TRBV2; perhaps TRBD2 as D (6 bases). CDR1 and CDR2 from the germline V gene are SNHLY and FYNNEI. CDR3 length equals 14 residues. V lost 7 bases and J lost 6, with 17 bases in between. As DNA, the CDR3 is TGTGCCAGCAACTACTACGGGGGTAGGGATACGCAGTATTTT. Amino acid sequence: CASNYYGGRDTQYF.

This clone was observed a single time. The rearrangement links TRBV12-5 to TRBJ2-2; 9 bases align to TRBD1. Germline V gene data show CDR1 as LGHNT and CDR2 as FRNRAP. CDR3 length: 17 amino acids. The ends lost 7 bases at V and 4 bases at J; junction bases unmatched: 13. The CDR3 loop is CASARAGTGIVTGELFF. CDR3 in DNA: TGTGCTAGTGCCCGGGCCGGGACAGGGATTGTCACCGGGGAGCTGTTTTTT.

This rearrangement joins TRBV7-9 to TRBJ1-5; D gene ambiguous. This CDR3 comprises 15 residues. Germline lookup yields CDR1 SEHNR and CDR2 FQNEAQ (reference sequence). Trimming removed 3 bases at V and 4 bases at J, with 13 bases between. The CDR3 region is CASSFGAGSNQPQHF. DNA of the CDR3: TGTGCCAGCAGCTTCGGTGCGGGGAGTAATCAGCCCCAGCATTTT.

This clone has a single count. The chain uses TRBV5-1 and TRBJ2-3; D unresolved. V lost 0 bases to trimming and J lost 2 bases, with 7 bases between them. The CDR3 totals 14 residues. Germline lookup yields CDR1 SGHRS and CDR2 YFSETQ. This chain's CDR3 is CASSLGSDTDTQYF. DNA of the CDR3: TGCGCCAGCAGCTTGGGATCAGACACAGATACGCAGTATTTT.

This chain links TRBV27 with TRBJ2-1; TRBD1 matches at 8 bases. The CDR3 loop spans 13 amino acids. Germline CDR1 is MNHEY and CDR2 is SMNVEV (reference sequence). V shed 6 bases, J shed 4 bases, and the junction held 2 bases outside the gene matches. The CDR3 sequence: CASRRDRYNEQFF. In nucleotides, the CDR3 is TGTGCCAGCAGGAGGGACAGGTACAATGAGCAGTTCTTC.

J is TRBJ2-5 and V is TRBV19, with 8 positions matching TRBD1. V gave up 4 bases and J gave up 4 bases; unmatched junction bases: 8. Looked up from germline, CDR1 is LNHDA and CDR2 is SQIVND (reference sequence). This CDR3 is 15 amino acids long. The CDR3 is CASSKRTGLGETQYF. The CDR3 nucleotides read TGTGCCAGTAGTAAACGGACAGGGTTGGGAGAGACCCAGTACTTC.